The 20 T cell receptor beta chains below come from one sample, sequenced in a study of Ad26.COV2.S vaccination and SARS-CoV-2 variants. Treatment denoted: over 15 received Ad26.COV2.S at low or high dose, single or two shots; about 5 received placebo; per-sample allocation not given. Each sample was drawn 63 days after the first injection (of vaccine or placebo). Data came from immunoSEQ multiplex PCR; TCRdb stores just in-frame clones and leaves some out. The sample consists of fewer than 600,000 clones, about nine tenths of them appearing once. The material sequenced was peripheral blood, taken in a trial of Ad26.COV2.S vaccine versus placebo. The receptors here all came from a person between 18 and 65 years old who received the Ad26.COV2.S COVID-19 vaccine or a placebo.

This clone appeared once. The gene calls are TRBV12-3 or TRBV12-4 and TRBJ2-2; possibly TRBD2 for D (5 bases). The CDR3 is 13 amino acids. Deletions cut 2 bases from V and 7 bases from J, with 8 bases between. In DNA form, the CDR3 reads TGTGCCAGCAGTTTATTTGCGGGCGGGGAGCTGTTTTTT. Translation gives CASSLFAGGELFF.

The chain recombines TRBV6-2 or TRBV6-3 with TRBJ2-7; TRBD2 matches at 8 bases. The CDR3 sequence is 14 residues long. V trimming: 4 bases; J trimming: 3 bases; junction bases outside the gene matches: 5. The germline V gene encodes CDR1 MNHEY and CDR2 SVGEGT. CDR3 DNA sequence: TGTGCCAGCAGTTTCGCGGGGGGCGGCTACGAGCAGTACTTC. It is translated as CASSFAGGGYEQYF.

The chain couples TRBV5-1 to TRBJ2-1; D is uncertain. Germline lookup yields CDR1 SGHRS and CDR2 YFSETQ. V lost 2 bases to trimming and J lost 4 bases, with 10 bases between them. CDR3 length equals 14 residues. The CDR3 DNA follows: TGCGCCAGCAGCTTCCCAGGAATATACAATGAGCAGTTCTTC. Protein product: CASSFPGIYNEQFF.

The chain couples TRBV20-1 to TRBJ1-3; no definite D call. Germline V gives CDR1 DFQATT, CDR2 SNEGSKA (reference sequence). The CDR3 extends over 14 amino acids. The ends were cut back, 3 bases at V and 0 bases at J, with 9 bases in the middle. CDR3: CSASWGNSGNTIYF. The DNA for the CDR3 is TGCAGTGCTAGTTGGGGAAACTCTGGAAACACCATATATTTT.

Only one count was recorded for this clone. This chain joins TRBV7-9 and TRBJ2-3; TRBD2 might be the D (6 bases). CDR1 and CDR2 from the germline V gene are SEHNR and FQNEAQ (reference sequence). CDR3 length: 11 residues. CDR3 DNA sequence: TGTGCTTTACTAGCCACAGATACGCAGTATTTT. This encodes CALLATDTQYF.

The chain is built from TRBV3-1 (or the pseudogene TRBV3-2) and TRBJ2-2, with D perhaps being TRBD1 or TRBD2 (5 bases each). V was trimmed by 0 bases and J by 6 bases, leaving 17 bases between them. CDR3 size: 17 residues. CDR1 is LGHDT, CDR2 YNNKEL, per germline (reference sequence). The CDR3, as DNA: TGTGCCAGCAGCCAAGATCAAGTCGGGGCTTTCGCCGGGGAGCTGTTTTTT. This codes for CASSQDQVGAFAGELFF.

The chain joins TRBV28 to TRBJ2-1; 9 bases fit TRBD2. The CDR3 is 15 residues long. The germline V gene has CDR1 MDHEN and CDR2 SYDVKM. The V gene end was trimmed by 3 bases and the J gene end by 7 bases; junction bases not matched to a gene: 7. CDR3: CASSFFGGRVNEQFF. In DNA, the CDR3 is TGTGCCAGCAGTTTCTTTGGCGGGAGGGTTAATGAGCAGTTCTTC.

V usage is TRBV18 and J usage is TRBJ1-4; D gene unclear. V lost 3 bases and J 10 bases, leaving 9 bases between the germline ends. Germline-derived CDR1 and CDR2 are KGHSH and LQKENI. This CDR3 has 12 residues. The DNA of the CDR3 is TGTGCCAGCTCACCGGACGGTGGAAAACTGTTTTTT. Its translation is CASSPDGGKLFF.

The V gene is TRBV19, the J gene TRBJ1-1; D gene unclear. Trimming stripped 6 bases from V and 4 bases from J, with 12 bases between. The CDR3 sequence is 13 residues long. CDR1 and CDR2 (germline): LNHDA, SQIVND (reference sequence). Here the CDR3 DNA reads TGTGCCAGTAGCCAGACGTACTCCACTGAAGCTTTCTTT. It encodes CASSQTYSTEAFF.

This clone has just a few counts. V usage is TRBV5-1 and J usage is TRBJ1-6, with D uncertain. CDR1 and CDR2 from the germline V gene are SGHRS and YFSETQ. Trimming pared 1 base from V and 5 bases from J, leaving 10 bases between. The CDR3 has 15 amino acids. The CDR3, as DNA: TGCGCCAGCAGCTTGTCGGTTTCCCATAATTCACCCCTCCACTTT. The encoded protein is CASSLSVSHNSPLHF.

A word on this clone: An end of the junction differs from the germline gene, which may be a read error. The rearrangement links TRBV6-2 or TRBV6-3 to TRBJ2-2, with D maybe TRBD1 (6 bases). The CDR3 extends over 14 amino acids. CDR1 and CDR2 (germline): MNHEY, SVGEGT. DNA of the CDR3: TGTGCCGGCAGCTCCAGGGGGAACACCGGGGAGCTGTTTTTT. Amino acid sequence: CAGSSRGNTGELFF.

The chain is built from TRBV7-2 and TRBJ2-3; the D gene is possibly TRBD2 (5 bases). Between the trimmed V and J ends, which lost 3 bases and 2 bases, there was a span of 9 bases. CDR3 length equals 14 residues. Germline V CDR1 and CDR2: SGHTA, FQGNSA. In DNA form, the CDR3 reads TGTGCCAGCAGCTTCGAGGGAGCCACAGATACGCAGTATTTT. This translates into CASSFEGATDTQYF.

The V and J genes are TRBV6-5 and TRBJ2-7, with 7 nucleotides matching TRBD2. V was pared by 7 bases and J by 2 bases, with 11 bases of the junction left unmatched. This CDR3 has 15 amino acids. Germline V gene sequence: CDR1 MNHEY, CDR2 SVGAGI. This CDR3 reads CASTYTSASPYEQYF. CDR3 coding DNA: TGTGCCAGCACCTATACTAGCGCGAGCCCCTACGAGCAGTACTTC.

This clone was counted only a few times. V is TRBV5-8 and J is TRBJ2-7; 7 nucleotides line up with TRBD2. This CDR3 is built from 15 residues. Unmatched junction bases numbered 5, after V lost 0 bases and J lost 2 bases. Germline V gene data show CDR1 as SGHTS and CDR2 as YDEGEE. The CDR3: CASSLEAGSPYEQYF. The CDR3 nucleotides are TGTGCCAGCAGCTTGGAAGCGGGATCCCCCTACGAGCAGTACTTC.

The chain links TRBV5-5 to TRBJ2-6; D is uncertain. The germline gives CDR1 SGHKS, CDR2 YYEKEE (reference sequence). The CDR3 is 17 amino acids. V gave up 1 base and J gave up 4 bases, with 15 bases separating them. In DNA, the CDR3 is TGTGCCAGCAGCTTGACTCTTGTCCGTTCAGGGGCCAACGTCCTGACTTTC. Amino acid sequence: CASSLTLVRSGANVLTF. Drawing the rest from reference TRBV5-5 and TRBJ2-6, the complete variable domain is DAGVTQSPTHLIKTRGQQVTLRCSPISGHKSVSWYQQVLGQGPQFIFQYYEKEERGRGNFPDRFSARQFPNYSSELNVNALLLGDSALYLCASSLTLVRSGANVLTFGAGSRLTVL.

The chain has TRBV20-1 and TRBJ1-2; D is unclear. This CDR3 comprises 11 residues. Looked up from germline, CDR1 is DFQATT and CDR2 is SNEGSKA (reference sequence). Trimming shortened V by 2 bases and J by 10 bases, and 11 bases separated the two germline ends. In DNA, the CDR3 is TGCAGTGCTAGATTGGCAGATTTCTACACCTTC. This codes for CSARLADFYTF.

V gene TRBV10-1 combines with J gene TRBJ2-5; D remains unclear. The CDR3 length is 13 residues. V dropped 0 bases and J dropped 3 bases, with 5 bases sitting between them. CDR1 WNHNN and CDR2 SYGVQD come from the germline V gene (reference sequence). The CDR3 DNA follows: TGCGCCAGCAGTGAGTCAGGAGAAGAGACCCAGTACTTC. Translated: CASSESGEETQYF.

The CDR3 DNA sequence: TGTGCCAGCAGTGGCTCAAACACCATATATTTT. The encoded protein is CASSGSNTIYF. J is TRBJ1-3 and V is TRBV2; D is undetermined. Germline CDR1 reads SNHLY; CDR2 reads FYNNEI. CDR3 length: 11 amino acids. Trimming removed 4 bases from V and 6 bases from J, with 4 bases in between.

The V gene is TRBV10-3, the J gene TRBJ1-2; possibly TRBD1 for D (5 bases). CDR3 length equals 15 residues. The V gene lost 5 bases and the J gene lost 7 bases, with 20 bases spanning the gap. CDR1 is ENHRY, CDR2 SYGVKD, per germline. This chain's CDR3 is CAISTQTAVGGGYTF. In DNA form, the CDR3 reads TGTGCCATCAGTACTCAAACAGCGGTCGGGGGTGGCTACACCTTC.

The V gene is TRBV5-1, the J gene TRBJ2-5; either TRBD1 or TRBD2 may supply D (5 bases each). The CDR3 runs 15 residues. Germline values: CDR1 SGHRS, CDR2 YFSETQ. V gave up 1 base and J gave up 5 bases, with 15 bases separating them. This chain's CDR3 is CASSLRVRGVETQYF. DNA for the CDR3: TGCGCCAGCAGCTTGAGGGTCCGGGGCGTCGAGACCCAGTACTTC.